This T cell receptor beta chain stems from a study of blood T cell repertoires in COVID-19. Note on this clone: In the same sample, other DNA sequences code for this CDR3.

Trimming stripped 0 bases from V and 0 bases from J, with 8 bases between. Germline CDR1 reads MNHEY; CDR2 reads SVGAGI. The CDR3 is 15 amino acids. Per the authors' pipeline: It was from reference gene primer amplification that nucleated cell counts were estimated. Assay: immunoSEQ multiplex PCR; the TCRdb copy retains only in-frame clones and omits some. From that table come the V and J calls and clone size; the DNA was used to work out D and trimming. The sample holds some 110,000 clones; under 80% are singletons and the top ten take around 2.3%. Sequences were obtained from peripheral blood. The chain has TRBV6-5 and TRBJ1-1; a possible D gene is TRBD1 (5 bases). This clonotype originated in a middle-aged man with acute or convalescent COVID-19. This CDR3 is CASSYSGQVNTEAFF. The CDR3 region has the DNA TGTGCCAGCAGTTACTCGGGGCAGGTGAACACTGAAGCTTTCTTT.